This T cell receptor beta chain was profiled in a study of graft-versus-host responses after intestinal transplantation. Profiling relied on immunoSEQ multiplex PCR, and the TCRdb table lists in-frame clones only, not all of them. The repertoire holds under 100,000 clones, with around 92% as singletons. The CDR3 consists of 18 residues. Germline V lookup: CDR1 SEHNR, CDR2 FQNEAQ (reference sequence). Trimming cost V 2 bases and J 4 bases; bases outside gene matches: 14. A note on this clone: The antigen is not known.

This TCR was recovered from a human donor who was the organ donor for an intestinal transplant. The sample here was unstimulated CD8+ T cells sorted from spleen or lymph node cells, taken before transplant. V usage is TRBV7-9 and J usage is TRBJ2-7, with 10 bases aligning to TRBD1. In DNA, the CDR3 is TGTGCCAGCAGCTTATTCGGGAGGGCCAGACAGGGGGCTTACGAGCAGTACTTC. This codes for CASSLFGRARQGAYEQYF.